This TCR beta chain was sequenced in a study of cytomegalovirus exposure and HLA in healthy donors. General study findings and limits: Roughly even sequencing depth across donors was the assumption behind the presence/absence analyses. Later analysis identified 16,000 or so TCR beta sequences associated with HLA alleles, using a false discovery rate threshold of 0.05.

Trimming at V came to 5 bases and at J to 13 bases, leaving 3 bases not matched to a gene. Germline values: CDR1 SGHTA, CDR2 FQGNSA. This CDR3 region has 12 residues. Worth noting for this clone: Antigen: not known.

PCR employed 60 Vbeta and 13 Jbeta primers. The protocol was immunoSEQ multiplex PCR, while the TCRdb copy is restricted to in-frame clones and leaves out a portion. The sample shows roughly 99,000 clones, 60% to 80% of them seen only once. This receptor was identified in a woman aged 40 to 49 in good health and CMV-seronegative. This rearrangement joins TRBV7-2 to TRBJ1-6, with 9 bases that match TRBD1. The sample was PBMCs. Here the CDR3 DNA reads TGTGCCAGCAGCCCACAGGGGGCCCCCCTCCACTTT. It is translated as CASSPQGAPLHF.